This TCR beta chain was recorded in a study of cytomegalovirus exposure and HLA in healthy donors. CDR3 length: 16 residues. From germline, CDR1 is LGHNA and CDR2 YSLEER. Trimming removed 0 bases from V and 5 bases from J, with 16 bases in between. PCR was performed using 60 Vbeta and 13 Jbeta primers. Profiled with immunoSEQ multiplex PCR; TCRdb holds only in-frame clones, not every one. There are some 150,000 clones in the sample; roughly 82% occur only once, and around 1.6% lies in the top ten. This chain uses TRBV4-3 with TRBJ1-2; TRBD1 might be the D (5 bases). The sequenced material came from PBMCs. This receptor was taken from a woman under 40 in good health and CMV-seronegative. CDR3: CASSQDQTARQYGYTF. Here the CDR3 DNA reads TGCGCCAGCAGCCAAGATCAGACAGCCCGACAGTATGGCTACACCTTC.